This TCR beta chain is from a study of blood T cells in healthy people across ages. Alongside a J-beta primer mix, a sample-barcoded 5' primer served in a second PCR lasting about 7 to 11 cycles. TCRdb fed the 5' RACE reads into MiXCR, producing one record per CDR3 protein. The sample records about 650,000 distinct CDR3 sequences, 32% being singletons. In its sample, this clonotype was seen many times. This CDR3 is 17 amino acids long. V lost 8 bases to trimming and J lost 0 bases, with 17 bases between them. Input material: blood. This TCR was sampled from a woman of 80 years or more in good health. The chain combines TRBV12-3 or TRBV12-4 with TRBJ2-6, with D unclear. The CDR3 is CASSRSRRSSGANVLTF. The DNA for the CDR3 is TGTGCCAGCTCCCGAAGCAGAAGAAGCTCTGGGGCCAACGTCCTGACTTTC.